This TCR beta chain was identified during a study of OX40 agonist ivuxolimab in advanced cancers. Study as a whole: An anti-OX40 (CD134) antibody with agonistic activity, ivuxolimab, was administered to patients. Subjects had a mean age of roughly 60 years, with a range of roughly 20 to 79; just over 80% were male. Each dose-escalation patient presented with hepatocellular carcinoma, melanoma, renal cell or head and neck cancer.

This CDR3 has 16 residues. V lost 4 bases to trimming and J lost 3 bases; unmatched junction nucleotides: 10. Germline V lookup: CDR1 SNHLY, CDR2 FYNNEI. Assay used: immunoSEQ multiplex PCR; TCRdb lists only in-frame clones, some missing. The sample records some 74,000 clones, 75% to 95% being singletons. With baseline, cycle 4 day 1, and cycle 7 day 1 as timepoints, blood was sampled. The TCR comes from an adult with an advanced solid tumor such as melanoma, head and neck, liver or kidney cancer. The V gene is TRBV2, the J gene TRBJ1-1; 8 bases match TRBD1. Sequences were derived from CD4+ or CD8+ T cells sorted from blood, sampled in a trial of the OX40 agonist ivuxolimab. The CDR3 protein is CASSGQGLGLDTEAFF. CDR3 nucleotides: TGTGCCAGCAGTGGACAGGGGTTGGGTCTGGACACTGAAGCTTTCTTT.